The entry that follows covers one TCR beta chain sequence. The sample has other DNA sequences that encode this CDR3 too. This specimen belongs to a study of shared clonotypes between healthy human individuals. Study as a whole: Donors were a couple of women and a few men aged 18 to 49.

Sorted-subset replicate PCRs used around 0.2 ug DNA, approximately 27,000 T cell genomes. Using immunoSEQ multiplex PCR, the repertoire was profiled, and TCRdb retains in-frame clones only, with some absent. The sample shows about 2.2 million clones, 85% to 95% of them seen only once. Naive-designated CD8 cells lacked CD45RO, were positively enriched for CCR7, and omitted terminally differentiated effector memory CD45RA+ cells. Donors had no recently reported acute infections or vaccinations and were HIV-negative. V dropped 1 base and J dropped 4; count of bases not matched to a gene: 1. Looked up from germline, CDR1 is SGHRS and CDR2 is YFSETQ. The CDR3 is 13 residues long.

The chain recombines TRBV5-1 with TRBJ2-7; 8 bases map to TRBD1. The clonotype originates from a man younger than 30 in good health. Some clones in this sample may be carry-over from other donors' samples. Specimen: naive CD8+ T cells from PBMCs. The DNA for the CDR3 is TGCGCCAGCAGCTTGACAGGGGGATACGAGCAGTACTTC. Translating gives CASSLTGGYEQYF.